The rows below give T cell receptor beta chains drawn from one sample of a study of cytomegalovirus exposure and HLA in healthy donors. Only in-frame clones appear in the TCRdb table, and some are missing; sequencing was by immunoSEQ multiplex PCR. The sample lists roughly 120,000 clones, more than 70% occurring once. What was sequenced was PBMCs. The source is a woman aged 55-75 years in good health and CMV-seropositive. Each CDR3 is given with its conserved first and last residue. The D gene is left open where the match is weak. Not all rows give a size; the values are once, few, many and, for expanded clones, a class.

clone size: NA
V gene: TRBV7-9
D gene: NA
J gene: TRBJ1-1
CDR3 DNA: TGTGCCAGCAGCTTAGTTGCCGAGGGAAACACTGAAGCTTTCTTT
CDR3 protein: CASSLVAEGNTEAFF

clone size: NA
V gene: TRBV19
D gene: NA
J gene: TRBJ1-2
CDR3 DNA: TGTGCCAGTAGTATACGGGGGGTTCAGTATCCCAGGACAGTTAACTATGGCTACACCTTC
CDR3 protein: CASSIRGVQYPRTVNYGYTF

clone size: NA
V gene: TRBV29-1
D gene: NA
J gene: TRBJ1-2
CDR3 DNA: TGCAGCGTTGTTAATCTGGGGCGGCAGGCCTATGGCTACACCTTC
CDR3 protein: CSVVNLGRQAYGYTF

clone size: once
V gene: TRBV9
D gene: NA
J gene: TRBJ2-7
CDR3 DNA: TGTGCCAGCAGCGTAGGACCACCGGAGTCCTACGAGCAGTACTTC
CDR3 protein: CASSVGPPESYEQYF

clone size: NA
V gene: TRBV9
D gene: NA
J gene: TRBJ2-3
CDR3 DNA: TGTGCCAGCAGCGTATCAGCTGGGGCCTCGCAGTATTTT
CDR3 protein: CASSVSAGASQYF

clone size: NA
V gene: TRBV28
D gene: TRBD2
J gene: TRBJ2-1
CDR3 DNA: TGTGCCAGCAGTTTTTCGGTAGCGGGAGGAAATGAGCAGTTCTTC
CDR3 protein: CASSFSVAGGNEQFF

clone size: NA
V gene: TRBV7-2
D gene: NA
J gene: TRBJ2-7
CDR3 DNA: TGTGCCAGCAGCCCCCCCAGGGCTTTGAACTACGAGCAGTACTTC
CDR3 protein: CASSPPRALNYEQYF

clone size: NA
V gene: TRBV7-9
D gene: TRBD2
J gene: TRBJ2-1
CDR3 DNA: TGTGCCAGCAGCTGGCGCACGGGACTAGCGGAACAACAGTTCTTC
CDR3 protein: CASSWRTGLAEQQFF

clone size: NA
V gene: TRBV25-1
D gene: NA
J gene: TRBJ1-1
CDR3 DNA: TGTGCTGCTGGGGGGACGAACACTGAAGCTTTCTTT
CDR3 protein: CAAGGTNTEAFF

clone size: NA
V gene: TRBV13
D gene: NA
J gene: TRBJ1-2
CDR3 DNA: TGTGCCAGCAGCTCCAGGGGAAATGGCTACACCTTC
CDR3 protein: CASSSRGNGYTF

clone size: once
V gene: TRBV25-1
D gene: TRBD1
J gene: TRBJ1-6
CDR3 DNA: TGTGCCAGCAGTGACTGGACAGGGATGAATTCACCCCTCCACTTT
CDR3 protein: CASSDWTGMNSPLHF

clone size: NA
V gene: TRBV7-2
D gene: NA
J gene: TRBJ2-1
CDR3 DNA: TGTGCCAGCAGCTTAACTCCTGCGATAGCCTACAATGAGCAGTTCTTC
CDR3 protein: CASSLTPAIAYNEQFF

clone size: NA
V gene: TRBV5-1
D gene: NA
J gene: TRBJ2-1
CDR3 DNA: TGCGCCAGCAGCTTGGTCGCCGGGACTTACGAGCAGTTCTTC
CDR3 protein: CASSLVAGTYEQFF

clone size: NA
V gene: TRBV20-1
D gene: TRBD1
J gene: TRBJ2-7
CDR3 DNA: TGCAGTGCCAGACAGGGTGTCGAGCAGTACTTC
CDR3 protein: CSARQGVEQYF

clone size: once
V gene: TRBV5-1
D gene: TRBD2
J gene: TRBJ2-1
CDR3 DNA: TGCGCCAGCAGCCCACTAGCGGGAGCTTACAATGAGCAGTTCTTC
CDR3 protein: CASSPLAGAYNEQFF

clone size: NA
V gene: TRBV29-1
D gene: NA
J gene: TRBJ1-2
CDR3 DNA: TGCAGCGCCCTCCCGGGAAGTCATGGCTACACCTTC
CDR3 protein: CSALPGSHGYTF

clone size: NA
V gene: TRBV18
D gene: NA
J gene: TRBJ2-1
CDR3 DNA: TGTGCCAGCTCTCTTATCAGCGGTAGCGGAATCATCAATGAGCAGTTCTTC
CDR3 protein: CASSLISGSGIINEQFF

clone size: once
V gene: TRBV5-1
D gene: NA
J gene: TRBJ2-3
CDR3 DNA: TGCGCCAGCAGCTTGGGGACTGGACAGAGCGGAGATACGCAGTATTTT
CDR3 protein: CASSLGTGQSGDTQYF

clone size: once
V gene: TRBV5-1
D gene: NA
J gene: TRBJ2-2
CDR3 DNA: TGCGCCAGCAGCTTGGCGTACACCGGGGAGCTGTTTTTT
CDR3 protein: CASSLAYTGELFF

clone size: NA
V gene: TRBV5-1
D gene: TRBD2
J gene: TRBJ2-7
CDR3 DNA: TGCGCCAGCAGCCCGAGCGGGAGTCTGAATTACGAGCAGTACTTC
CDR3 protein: CASSPSGSLNYEQYF

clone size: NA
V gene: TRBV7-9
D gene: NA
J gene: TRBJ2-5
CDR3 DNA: TGTGCCAGCAGCCTCAGAGTTGAGGAGCAGTACTTC
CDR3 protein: CASSLRVEEQYF

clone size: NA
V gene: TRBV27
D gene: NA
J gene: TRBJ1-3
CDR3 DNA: TGTGCCAGCAGTTTCCTTCTACCGCCGGGACACCGCTCCTCTGGAAACACCATATATTTT
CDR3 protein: CASSFLLPPGHRSSGNTIYF

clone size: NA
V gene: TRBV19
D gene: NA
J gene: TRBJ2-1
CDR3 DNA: TGTGCCAGTAGTATTAGGACAGTTTCCTACAATGAGCAGTTCTTC
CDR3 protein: CASSIRTVSYNEQFF

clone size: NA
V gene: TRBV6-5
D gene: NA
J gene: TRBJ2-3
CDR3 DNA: TGTGCCAGCAGTTCACCCCGACAGGCCACCACAGATACGCAGTATTTT
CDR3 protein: CASSSPRQATTDTQYF

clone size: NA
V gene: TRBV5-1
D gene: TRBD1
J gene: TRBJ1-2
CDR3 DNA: TGCGCCAGCAGCTTGGACAGGGGTTACTATGGCTACACCTTC
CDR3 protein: CASSLDRGYYGYTF

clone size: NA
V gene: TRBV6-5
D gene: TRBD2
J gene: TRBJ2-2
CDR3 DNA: TGTGCCAGCAGCCCTGTAATAGCGGGAGCCGGGGAGCTGTTTTTT
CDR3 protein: CASSPVIAGAGELFF

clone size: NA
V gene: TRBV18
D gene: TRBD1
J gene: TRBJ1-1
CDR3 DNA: TGTGCCAGCTCATCCTACAGGGGTAGTCTATATGCTTTCTTT
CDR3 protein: CASSSYRGSLYAFF

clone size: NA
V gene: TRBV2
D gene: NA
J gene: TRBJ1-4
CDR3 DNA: TGTGCCAGCAGTGAATCCAGATCCGAAAAACTGTTTTTT
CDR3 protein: CASSESRSEKLFF

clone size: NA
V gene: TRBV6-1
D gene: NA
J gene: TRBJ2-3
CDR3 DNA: TGTGCCAGCAGTACCGGGACGGGAGGCACAGATACGCAGTATTTT
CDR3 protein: CASSTGTGGTDTQYF

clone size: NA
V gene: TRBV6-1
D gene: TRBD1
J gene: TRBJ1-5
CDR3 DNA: TGTGCCAGCAACGGACAGGGGCATCAGCCCCAGCATTTT
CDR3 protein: CASNGQGHQPQHF

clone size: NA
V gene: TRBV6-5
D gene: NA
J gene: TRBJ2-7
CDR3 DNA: TGTGCCAGCAGTCCCAAAGCGTCCCAATACGAGCAGTACTTC
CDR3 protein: CASSPKASQYEQYF

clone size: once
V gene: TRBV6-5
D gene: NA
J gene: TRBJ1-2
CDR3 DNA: TGTGCCAGCAGTGAGCACAGGCCGCGCGACGGCTACACCTTC
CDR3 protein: CASSEHRPRDGYTF

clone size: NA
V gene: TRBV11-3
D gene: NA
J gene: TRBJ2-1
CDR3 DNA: TGTGCCAGCAGCTTAGATCTTGGGACTGCCAATCAGCAGTTCTTC
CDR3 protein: CASSLDLGTANQQFF